This is a list of T cell receptor beta chains from one sample in a study of T-cell memory formation after mild COVID-19. TCRdb independently ran MiXCR on the 5' RACE reads; one entry per CDR3 protein. The table lists 390,000 or so distinct CDR3 sequences, approximately 15% of them singletons, with 20% to 25% in the top ten. Sequencing input: PBMCs or a T cell subset sorted from them (not recorded which). The receptor source for this set is a young man who had mild COVID-19 (a few samples of this study predate the infection). Cell type and time point are not known. Each CDR3 is given with its conserved first and last residue. Fields, in order: V gene, clone size, D gene, J gene, CDR3 protein, CDR3 DNA. A D gene is named only where the DNA matches it firmly. Clone size, where shown, is once, few, many, or a class for clones that have expanded.

>TRBV5-6|few|-|TRBJ1-1
CASSLQGGRTEAFF
TGTGCCAGCAGCTTGCAAGGGGGGCGCACTGAAGCTTTCTTT
>TRBV27|few|-|TRBJ2-1
CASSASVGSEGFF
TGTGCCAGCAGTGCCTCCGTCGGCTCTGAAGGGTTCTTC
>TRBV29-1|-|TRBD2|TRBJ2-1
CSVELAGGNEQFF
TGCAGCGTTGAACTAGCGGGGGGCAATGAGCAGTTCTTC
>TRBV6-5|few|-|TRBJ1-6
CASSYSLTIFSPLHF
TGTGCCAGCAGTTACTCGTTAACAATATTTTCACCCCTCCACTTT
>TRBV7-2|few|-|TRBJ1-2
CASSLVAWGRHTF
TGTGCCAGCAGCTTAGTTGCATGGGGCCGTCACACCTTC
>TRBV7-9|-|-|TRBJ2-3
CASSFELGKDTQYF
TGTGCCAGCAGCTTCGAGTTGGGAAAAGATACGCAGTATTTT
>TRBV6-2/TRBV6-3|-|-|TRBJ2-3
CASTPGGMFTDTQYF
TGTGCCAGCACCCCCGGAGGGATGTTCACAGATACGCAGTATTTT
>TRBV12-3/TRBV12-4|-|-|TRBJ2-1
CASSRLGRDEQFF
TGTGCCAGCAGCAGACTAGGACGCGATGAGCAGTTCTTC
>TRBV3-2|-|-|TRBJ1-5
CASSQDRAAPGSNQPQHF
TGTGCCAGCAGCCAAGATAGAGCCGCACCGGGGAGCAATCAGCCCCAGCATTTT
>TRBV27|few|-|TRBJ1-5
CASSLLREGCCQPQHF
TGTGCCAGCAGCCTTCTCAGGGAGGGTTGTTGTCAGCCCCAGCATTTT
>TRBV6-5|few|TRBD1|TRBJ1-5
CASSHDREWKPQHF
TGTGCCAGCAGCCATGACAGGGAGTGGAAGCCCCAGCATTTT
>TRBV25-1|few|-|TRBJ1-6
CASSELPRTYNSPLHF
TGTGCCAGCAGTGAATTGCCCAGAACCTATAATTCACCCCTCCACTTT
>TRBV19|-|-|TRBJ1-5
CASSIFGYQPQHF
TGTGCCAGTAGTATATTTGGGTATCAGCCCCAGCATTTT
>TRBV12-3/TRBV12-4|-|TRBD2|TRBJ2-1
CASSRSGGASEQFF
TGTGCCAGCAGTAGAAGCGGGGGGGCCAGTGAGCAGTTCTTC
>TRBV5-1|-|-|TRBJ2-7
CASSLRPGSSYEQYF
TGCGCCAGCAGCTTGAGGCCAGGGAGCTCCTACGAGCAGTACTTC
>TRBV28|-|TRBD1|TRBJ1-2
CASSLRTGIYGYTF
TGTGCCAGCAGCCTCAGGACAGGGATCTATGGCTACACCTTC
>TRBV5-4|-|-|TRBJ1-6
CASSSDGPGSPLHF
TGTGCCAGCAGCTCGGACGGACCTGGTTCACCCCTCCACTTT
>TRBV7-9|few|TRBD2|TRBJ2-1
CASSPRGGLSNEQFF
TGTGCCAGCAGCCCACGGGGGGGCCTCTCCAATGAGCAGTTCTTC
>TRBV4-2|-|-|TRBJ2-3
CASSQDAGTTQYF
TGTGCCAGCAGCCAAGATGCGGGAACTACGCAGTATTTT
>TRBV7-2|-|-|TRBJ1-1
CASSLRHSRDTEAFF
TGTGCCAGCAGCTTAAGGCACAGTAGGGACACTGAAGCTTTCTTT
>TRBV7-6|few|-|TRBJ2-5
CASSPPQRETQYF
TGTGCCAGCAGCCCCCCCCAAAGGGAGACCCAGTACTTC
>TRBV9|-|TRBD1|TRBJ2-5
CASSIDRAFGETQYF
TGTGCCAGCAGCATAGACAGGGCCTTCGGGGAGACCCAGTACTTC
>TRBV7-9|few|TRBD1|TRBJ1-4
CASSKQGSNEKLFF
TGTGCCAGCAGCAAACAGGGGAGTAATGAAAAACTGTTTTTT
>TRBV5-6|-|-|TRBJ2-1
CASSFRQRFYNEQFF
TGTGCCAGCAGCTTTCGACAACGGTTCTACAATGAGCAGTTCTTC